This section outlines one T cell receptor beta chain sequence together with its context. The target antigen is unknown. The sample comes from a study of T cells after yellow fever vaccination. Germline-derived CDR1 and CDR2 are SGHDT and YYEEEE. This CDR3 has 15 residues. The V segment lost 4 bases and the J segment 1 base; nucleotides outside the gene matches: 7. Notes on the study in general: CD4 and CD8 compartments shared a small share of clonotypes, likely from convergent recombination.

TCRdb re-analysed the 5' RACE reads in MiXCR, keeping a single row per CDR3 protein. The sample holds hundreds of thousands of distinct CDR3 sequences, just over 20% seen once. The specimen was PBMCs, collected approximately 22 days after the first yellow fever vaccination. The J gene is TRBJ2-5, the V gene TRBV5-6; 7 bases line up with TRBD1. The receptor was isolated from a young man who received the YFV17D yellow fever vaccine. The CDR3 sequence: CASSPTGSLQETQYF. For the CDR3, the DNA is TGTGCCAGCAGCCCGACAGGGTCACTCCAAGAGACCCAGTACTTC. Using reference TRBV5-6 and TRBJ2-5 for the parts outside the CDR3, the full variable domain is DAGVTQSPTHLIKTRGQQVTLRCSPKSGHDTVSWYQQALGQGPQFIFQYYEEEERQRGNFPDRFSGHQFPNYSSELNVNALLLGDSALYLCASSPTGSLQETQYFGPGTRLLVL.